The 24 T cell receptor beta chains presented below share a single source sample, sequenced in a study of blood T cell repertoires in COVID-19. Here immunoSEQ multiplex PCR was the method, and the copy in TCRdb shows in-frame clones only, minus some. The repertoire holds 90,000 or so clones, with 86% as singletons. Source material: peripheral blood. All receptors come from a man between 50 and 59 years old with active COVID-19.

The rearrangement uses TRBV7-2 and TRBJ2-1; 8 bases agree with TRBD2. The V segment lost 2 bases and the J segment 7 bases; nucleotides outside the gene matches: 10. Germline V gene data show CDR1 as SGHTA and CDR2 as FQGNSA. The CDR3 contains 16 residues. CDR3 in amino acids: CASSLRRGAPGNEQFF. For the CDR3, the DNA is TGTGCCAGCAGCTTACGGCGGGGGGCTCCGGGGAATGAGCAGTTCTTC.

Only a few counts were recorded for this clone. This chain links TRBV5-8 with TRBJ2-3; D unresolved. V shed 1 base and J shed 3 bases, with 12 bases lying between them. Germline V gene sequence: CDR1 SGHTS, CDR2 YDEGEE. The CDR3 runs to 15 residues. CDR3 region: CASSLLGVPTDTQYF. CDR3 DNA: TGTGCCAGCAGCTTGTTAGGAGTTCCTACAGATACGCAGTATTTT.

The chain combines TRBV7-8 with TRBJ2-1; 9 bases fit TRBD1. Trimming at V came to 0 bases and at J to 5 bases, leaving 5 bases not matched to a gene. Germline loops: CDR1 SGHVS, CDR2 FQNEAQ. This CDR3 comprises 16 residues. The CDR3 loop reads CASSLALGQGDNEQFF. The DNA for the CDR3 is TGTGCCAGCAGCTTAGCGCTGGGACAGGGAGACAATGAGCAGTTCTTC.

The genes are TRBV11-2 and TRBJ2-3, with a tentative D call TRBD2 (7 bases). Trimming took off 8 bases at V and 2 bases at J, with 20 bases between the two ends. The CDR3 contains 16 residues. CDR1 and CDR2 (germline): SGHAT, FQNNGV. The CDR3 DNA sequence: TGTGCCAGCGTCCCAAAGGGGGGGCAGGACACAGATACGCAGTATTTT. Protein product: CASVPKGGQDTDTQYF. Full variable domain (remainder filled in from reference TRBV11-2 and TRBJ2-3): EAGVAQSPRYKIIEKRQSVAFWCNPISGHATLYWYQQILGQGPKLLIQFQNNGVVDDSQLPKDRFSAERLKGVDSTLKIQPAKLEDSAVYLCASVPKGGQDTDTQYFGPGTRLTVL.

The chain uses TRBV6-5 and TRBJ2-5; D unclear. Germline V gene lookup returns CDR1 MNHEY and CDR2 SVGAGI. The CDR3 runs to 11 residues. The V end was cut by 6 bases, the J end by 3 bases, with 5 bases between. The CDR3 nucleotides are TGTGCCAGCAGCCGTAAAGAGACCCAGTACTTC. Translating it yields CASSRKETQYF.

This chain links TRBV5-4 with TRBJ2-7, with D possibly TRBD1 on 5 matching bases. This CDR3 contains 13 residues. V was shortened by 3 bases and J by 6 bases, with 13 bases between the two germline ends. Germline V gene lookup returns CDR1 SGHNT and CDR2 YYREEE (reference sequence). CDR3 sequence reads: CASSYPGISEQYF. The CDR3 coding sequence is TGTGCCAGCAGCTACCCAGGGATCTCCGAGCAGTACTTC.

The chain joins TRBV5-8 to TRBJ2-5; tentatively, D is TRBD2 (7 bases). The CDR3 is 15 amino acids. CDR1 is SGHTS and CDR2 is YDEGEE in the germline V gene. V was pared by 0 bases and J by 5 bases, with 14 bases between. The CDR3 nucleotides are TGTGCCAGCAGCTTGGTGGGCGGGGGCCTGGAGACCCAGTACTTC. Encoded protein: CASSLVGGGLETQYF. Full variable domain (remainder filled in from reference TRBV5-8 and TRBJ2-5): EAGVTQSPTHLIKTRGQQATLRCSPISGHTSVYWYQQALGLGLQFLLWYDEGEERNRGNFPPRFSGRQFPNYSSELNVNALELEDSALYLCASSLVGGGLETQYFGPGTRLLVL.

The chain is built from TRBV5-5 and TRBJ2-1; possible D gene TRBD1, 6 bases. V gave up 3 bases and J gave up 7 bases, with 14 bases separating them. The CDR3 is 14 residues long. Germline V gene data show CDR1 as SGHKS and CDR2 as YYEKEE (reference sequence). The CDR3 nucleotides read TGTGCCAGCAGCTCCACCGGGACAAAAAATGAGCAGTTCTTC. This codes for CASSSTGTKNEQFF.

The rearrangement joins TRBV7-8 to TRBJ2-5; D might be TRBD1 (5 bases). V was clipped by 5 bases and J by 0 bases, with 7 bases between them. Germline V gives CDR1 SGHVS, CDR2 FQNEAQ. CDR3 length: 13 residues. The CDR3 here is CASSRQNQETQYF. In nucleotides, the CDR3 is TGTGCCAGCAGCAGACAGAACCAAGAGACCCAGTACTTC.

The V call is TRBV5-5, the J call TRBJ2-7; D is possibly TRBD1 (6 bases). Germline values: CDR1 SGHKS, CDR2 YYEKEE (reference sequence). CDR3 length: 14 amino acids. Trimming cost V 4 bases and J 2 bases, with 13 bases left between them. CDR3 bases: TGTGCCAGCAGCCCGGACAGACCGCCCTACGAGCAGTACTTC. Protein sequence: CASSPDRPPYEQYF. Complete variable domain (other parts from reference TRBV5-5 and TRBJ2-7): DAGVTQSPTHLIKTRGQQVTLRCSPISGHKSVSWYQQVLGQGPQFIFQYYEKEERGRGNFPDRFSARQFPNYSSELNVNALLLGDSALYLCASSPDRPPYEQYFGPGTRLTVT.

The DNA for the CDR3 is TGTGCCAGCAGTTACTCGAGCGGTCCGTCTAACACCATATATTTT. Translating it yields CASSYSSGPSNTIYF. The chain couples TRBV6-6 to TRBJ1-3, with D unresolved. Germline loops: CDR1 MNHNY, CDR2 SVGAGI (reference sequence). The CDR3 covers 15 residues. Trimming removed 0 bases from V and 7 bases from J, with 13 bases in between.

This clone has only a few counts. The rearrangement links TRBV3-1 (or the pseudogene TRBV3-2) to TRBJ2-7; no definite D call. Germline V gives CDR1 LGHDT, CDR2 YNNKEL (reference sequence). The CDR3 consists of 13 residues. Trimming pared 1 base from V and 3 bases from J, leaving 7 bases between. The DNA for the CDR3 is TGTGCCAGCAGCCAAGGAGCAAACTACGAGCAGTACTTC. It specifies CASSQGANYEQYF.

The V gene is TRBV5-5, the J gene TRBJ1-1, with D unclear. Trimming left V 4 bases short and J 4 bases short, with 8 bases between. CDR3 length: 12 amino acids. Germline V lookup: CDR1 SGHKS, CDR2 YYEKEE (reference sequence). The CDR3 loop is CASSPLRTEAFF. CDR3 nucleotide sequence: TGTGCCAGCAGCCCTTTGCGCACTGAAGCTTTCTTT.

V is TRBV5-6 and J is TRBJ2-5; D possibly corresponds to TRBD1 (6 bases). Per germline, CDR1 SGHDT and CDR2 YYEEEE. This CDR3 has 16 residues. V was shortened by 4 bases and J by 5 bases, with 21 bases between the two germline ends. CDR3 sequence reads: CASSNSEQGVEETQYF. Written as DNA, the CDR3 is TGTGCCAGCAGCAATTCCGAACAGGGAGTGGAGGAGACCCAGTACTTC.

In regard to this clone: The DNA is left out, because the CDR3 cannot be placed on it with certainty; the CDR3 is given as TCRdb lists it. The V call is TRBV7-2, the J call TRBJ2-7; whether TRBD2, the table's D call, matches the DNA was not checked. Per the germline V gene, CDR1 is SGHTA and CDR2 is FQGNSA. The CDR3 region is 13 residues in length, termini included. The CDR3 here is CASSFGPGSEQYF.

The CDR3 spells CASRNYGQGKAQPQHF. CDR3 nucleotides: TGTGCCAGCAGGAACTATGGACAGGGGAAGGCTCAGCCCCAGCATTTT. The chain uses TRBV28 and TRBJ1-5; 9 bases match TRBD1. The length of the CDR3 is 16 residues. Germline V gene data show CDR1 as MDHEN and CDR2 as SYDVKM. Trimming removed 6 bases from V and 6 bases from J; junction bases left unmatched: 12. Supplemented by reference TRBV28 and TRBJ1-5, the full variable domain reads DVKVTQSSRYLVKRTGEKVFLECVQDMDHENMFWYRQDPGLGLRLIYFSYDVKMKEKGDIPEGYSVSREKKERFSLILESASTNQTSMYLCASRNYGQGKAQPQHFGDGTRLSIL.

The V call is TRBV28, the J call TRBJ2-1, with D maybe TRBD1 (5 bases). The CDR3 runs to 13 residues. V was cut by 5 bases and J by 5 bases, with 10 bases left in between. Germline V lookup: CDR1 MDHEN, CDR2 SYDVKM. The CDR3 loop reads CASSLDSHNEQFF. The DNA for the CDR3 is TGTGCCAGCAGTCTTGACAGCCACAATGAGCAGTTCTTC.

The V call is TRBV18, the J call TRBJ2-7; a weak D match, TRBD2 (6 bases). V was shortened by 5 bases and J by 5 bases, with 25 bases between the two germline ends. Germline CDR1 KGHSH, CDR2 LQKENI. The CDR3 covers 17 residues. The CDR3 region has the DNA TGTGCCAGCTCAGGCTTCGGGGGAATCATTCAGGGCCACGAGCAGTACTTC. Its translation: CASSGFGGIIQGHEQYF.

The V gene is TRBV14, the J gene TRBJ2-3; TRBD1 is a possible D gene (6 bases). The CDR3 sequence is 15 residues long. Germline V gene sequence: CDR1 SGHDN, CDR2 FVKESK. V shed 0 bases and J shed 6 bases, with 13 bases lying between them. This chain's CDR3 is CASSQEAGEFDTQYF. As DNA, the CDR3 is TGTGCCAGCAGCCAAGAGGCAGGGGAATTTGATACGCAGTATTTT.

The rearrangement links TRBV1 to TRBJ1-3; the DNA was not used to check the table's D call, TRBD1. TRBV1 corresponds to a pseudogene. The CDR3 is made up of 15 amino acids. The CDR3 DNA is TGCACCAAGAACCGGGACAGGGGACGAGGAAACACCATATATTTT. It codes for CTKNRDRGRGNTIYF.

The V and J genes are TRBV5-1 and TRBJ2-2; perhaps TRBD2 as D (6 bases). The CDR3 has 16 amino acids. With 9 bases removed from V and 1 base from J, the gap between germline ends came to 19 bases. CDR1 SGHRS and CDR2 YFSETQ come from the germline V gene. The CDR3 nucleotides are TGCGCCACCCGGGGCGGGACTTTAGTGAACACCGGGGAGCTGTTTTTT. It specifies CATRGGTLVNTGELFF.

The rearrangement joins TRBV15 to TRBJ1-6; D might be TRBD1 (5 bases). CDR3 length equals 14 residues. V was pared by 3 bases and J by 14 bases, with 17 bases between. From germline, CDR1 is LNHNV and CDR2 YYDKDF (reference sequence). The CDR3 loop is CATSSVQGAFALHF. The CDR3 nucleotides are TGTGCCACCAGCAGCGTCCAGGGCGCTTTTGCCCTCCACTTT.

The V gene is TRBV14, the J gene TRBJ2-7; 7 bases agree with TRBD2. Trimming at V came to 3 bases and at J to 5 bases, leaving 10 bases not matched to a gene. The CDR3 spans 15 residues. Looked up from germline, CDR1 is SGHDN and CDR2 is FVKESK. The CDR3: CASSQTRSGGDEQYF. The CDR3 coding sequence is TGTGCCAGCAGCCAGACGCGGTCGGGGGGTGACGAGCAGTACTTC.

The chain is built from TRBV12-3 or TRBV12-4 and TRBJ1-5; D unclear. The CDR3 has 12 amino acids. The V end was cut by 6 bases, the J end by 5 bases, with 8 bases between. The CDR3 loop is CASRREDQPQHF. The DNA of the CDR3 is TGTGCCAGCAGGAGGGAAGATCAGCCCCAGCATTTT.